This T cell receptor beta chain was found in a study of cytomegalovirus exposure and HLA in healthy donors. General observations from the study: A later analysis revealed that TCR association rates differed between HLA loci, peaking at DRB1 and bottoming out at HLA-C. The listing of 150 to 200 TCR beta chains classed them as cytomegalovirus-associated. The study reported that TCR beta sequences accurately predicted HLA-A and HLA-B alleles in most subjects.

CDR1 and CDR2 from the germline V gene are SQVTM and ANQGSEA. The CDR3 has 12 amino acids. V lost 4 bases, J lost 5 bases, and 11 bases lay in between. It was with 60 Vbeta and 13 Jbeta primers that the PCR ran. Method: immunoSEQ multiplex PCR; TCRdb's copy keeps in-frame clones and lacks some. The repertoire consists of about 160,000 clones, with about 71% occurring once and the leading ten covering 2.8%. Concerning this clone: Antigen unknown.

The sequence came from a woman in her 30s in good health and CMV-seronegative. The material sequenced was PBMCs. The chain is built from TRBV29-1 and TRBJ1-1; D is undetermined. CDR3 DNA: TGCAGCGTTGGCGGAGTTTGGACTGAAGCTTTCTTT. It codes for CSVGGVWTEAFF.